This T cell receptor beta chain was documented in a study of blood T cell repertoires in COVID-19. Study details: Collection of acute and convalescent COVID-19 samples took place in the United States, Italy and Spain. T cells, B-cell-depleted T cells, or PBMCs provided the cDNA or gDNA that served as material.

Germline V gene lookup returns CDR1 LNHDA and CDR2 SQIVND (reference sequence). V lost 3 bases and J 3 bases, leaving 12 bases between the germline ends. This CDR3 region has 15 residues. Per the original methods: For nucleated cells, counts were estimated from reference gene primer amplification. Profiling relied on immunoSEQ multiplex PCR, and the TCRdb table lists in-frame clones only, not all of them. From that table come the V and J calls and clone size; the DNA was used to work out D and trimming. The table has around 300,000 clones, roughly 85% seen once. This sequence was found in a human donor in a cohort sampled during active COVID-19. The source material was peripheral blood. This chain links TRBV19 with TRBJ1-3; no firm D call. The DNA for the CDR3 is TGTGCCAGTAGTATGAACAGTAGAAGTGGAAACACCATATATTTT. Its translation is CASSMNSRSGNTIYF.